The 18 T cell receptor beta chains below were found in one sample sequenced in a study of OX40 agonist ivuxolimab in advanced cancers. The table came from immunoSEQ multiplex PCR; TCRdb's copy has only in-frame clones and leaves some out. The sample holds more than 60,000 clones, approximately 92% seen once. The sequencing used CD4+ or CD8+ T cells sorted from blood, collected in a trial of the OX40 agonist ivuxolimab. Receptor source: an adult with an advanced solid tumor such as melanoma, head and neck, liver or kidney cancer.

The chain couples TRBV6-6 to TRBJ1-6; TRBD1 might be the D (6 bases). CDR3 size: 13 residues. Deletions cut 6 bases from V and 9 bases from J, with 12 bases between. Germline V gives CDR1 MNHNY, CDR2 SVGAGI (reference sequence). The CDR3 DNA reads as TGTGCCAGCAGGGAGGGGGGCGCTTCACCCCTCCACTTT. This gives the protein CASREGGASPLHF.

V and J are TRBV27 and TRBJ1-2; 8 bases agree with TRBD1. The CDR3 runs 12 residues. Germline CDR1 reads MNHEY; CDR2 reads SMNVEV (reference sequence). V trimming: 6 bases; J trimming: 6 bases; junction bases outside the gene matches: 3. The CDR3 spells CASRDRGDGYTF. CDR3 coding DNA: TGTGCCAGCAGAGACAGGGGAGATGGCTACACCTTC.

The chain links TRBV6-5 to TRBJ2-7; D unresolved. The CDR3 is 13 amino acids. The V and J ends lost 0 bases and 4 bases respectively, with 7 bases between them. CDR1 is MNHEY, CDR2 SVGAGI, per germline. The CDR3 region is CASSYSTRYEQYF. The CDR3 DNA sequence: TGTGCCAGCAGTTACTCAACCCGGTACGAGCAGTACTTC.

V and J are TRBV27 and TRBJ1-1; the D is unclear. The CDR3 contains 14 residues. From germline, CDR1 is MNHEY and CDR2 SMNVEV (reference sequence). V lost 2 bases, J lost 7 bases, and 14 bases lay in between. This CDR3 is CASSLVGQTYEAFF. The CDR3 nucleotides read TGTGCCAGCAGTTTAGTAGGGCAGACTTATGAAGCTTTCTTT.

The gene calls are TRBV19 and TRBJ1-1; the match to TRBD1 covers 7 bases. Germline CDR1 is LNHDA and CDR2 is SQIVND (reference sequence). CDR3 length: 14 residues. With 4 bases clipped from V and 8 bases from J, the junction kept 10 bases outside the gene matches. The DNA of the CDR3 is TGTGCCAGTAGTACCCACAGGGGCGCAATAGAAGCTTTCTTT. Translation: CASSTHRGAIEAFF.

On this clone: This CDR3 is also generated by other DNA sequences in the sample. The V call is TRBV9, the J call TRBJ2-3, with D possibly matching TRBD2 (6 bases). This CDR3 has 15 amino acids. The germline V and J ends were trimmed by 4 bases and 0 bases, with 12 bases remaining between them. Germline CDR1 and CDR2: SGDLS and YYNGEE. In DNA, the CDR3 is TGTGCCAGCAGCTACAGCGGGCCTAGCACAGATACGCAGTATTTT. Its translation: CASSYSGPSTDTQYF.

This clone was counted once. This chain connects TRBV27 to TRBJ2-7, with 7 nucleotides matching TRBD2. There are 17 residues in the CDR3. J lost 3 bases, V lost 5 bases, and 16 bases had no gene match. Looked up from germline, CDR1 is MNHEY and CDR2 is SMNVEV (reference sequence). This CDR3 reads CASSLPSFSGGVYEQYF. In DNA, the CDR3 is TGTGCCAGCAGTCTCCCGAGTTTTTCGGGAGGCGTCTACGAGCAGTACTTC.

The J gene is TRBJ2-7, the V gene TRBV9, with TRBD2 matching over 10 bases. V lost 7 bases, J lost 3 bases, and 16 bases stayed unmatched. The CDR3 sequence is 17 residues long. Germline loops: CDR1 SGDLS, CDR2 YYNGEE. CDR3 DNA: TGTGCCAGCGCCGGAACTAGCGGGGACCCTGAGGGCTACGAGCAGTACTTC. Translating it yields CASAGTSGDPEGYEQYF.

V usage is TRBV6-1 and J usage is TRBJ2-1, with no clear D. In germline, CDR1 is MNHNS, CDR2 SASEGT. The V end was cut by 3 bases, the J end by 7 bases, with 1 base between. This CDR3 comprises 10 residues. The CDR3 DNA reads TGTGCCAGCAGTGATAATGAGCAGTTCTTC. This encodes CASSDNEQFF.

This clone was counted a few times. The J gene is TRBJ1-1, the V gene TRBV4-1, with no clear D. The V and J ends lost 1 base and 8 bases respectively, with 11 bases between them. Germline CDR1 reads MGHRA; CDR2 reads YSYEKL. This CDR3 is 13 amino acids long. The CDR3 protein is CASSQGYGYEAFF. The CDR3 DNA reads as TGCGCCAGCAGCCAAGGATATGGGTACGAAGCTTTCTTT.

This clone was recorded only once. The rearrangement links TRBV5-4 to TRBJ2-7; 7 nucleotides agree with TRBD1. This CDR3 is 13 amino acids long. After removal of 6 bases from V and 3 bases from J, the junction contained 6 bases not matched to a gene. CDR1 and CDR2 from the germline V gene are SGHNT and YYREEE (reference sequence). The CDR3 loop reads CASTSPGGYEQYF. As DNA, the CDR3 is TGTGCCAGCACCTCCCCAGGGGGCTACGAGCAGTACTTC.

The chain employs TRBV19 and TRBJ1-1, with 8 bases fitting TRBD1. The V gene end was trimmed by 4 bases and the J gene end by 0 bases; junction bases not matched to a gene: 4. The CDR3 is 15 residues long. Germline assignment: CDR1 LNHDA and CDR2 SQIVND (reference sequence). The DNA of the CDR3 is TGTGCCAGTAGTACCCAGACAGGGGTGAACACTGAAGCTTTCTTT. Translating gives CASSTQTGVNTEAFF.

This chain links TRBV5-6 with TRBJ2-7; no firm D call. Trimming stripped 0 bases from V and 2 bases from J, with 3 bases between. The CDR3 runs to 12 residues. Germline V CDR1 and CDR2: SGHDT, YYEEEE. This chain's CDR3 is CASSLGTYEQYF. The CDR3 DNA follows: TGTGCCAGCAGCTTGGGGACCTACGAGCAGTACTTC.

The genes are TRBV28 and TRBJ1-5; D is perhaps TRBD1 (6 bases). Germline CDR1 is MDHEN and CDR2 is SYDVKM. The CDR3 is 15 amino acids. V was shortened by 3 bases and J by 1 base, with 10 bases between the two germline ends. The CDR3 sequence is CASSLQGQSNQPQHF. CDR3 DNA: TGTGCCAGCAGTTTGCAGGGGCAAAGCAATCAGCCCCAGCATTTT.

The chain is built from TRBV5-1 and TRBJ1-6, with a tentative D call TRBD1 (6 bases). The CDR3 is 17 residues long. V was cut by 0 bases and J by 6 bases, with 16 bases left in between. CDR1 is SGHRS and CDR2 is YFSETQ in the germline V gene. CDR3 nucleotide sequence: TGCGCCAGCAGCTTGGGCAGGGGACTCCAACTTAATTCACCCCTCCACTTT. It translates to CASSLGRGLQLNSPLHF. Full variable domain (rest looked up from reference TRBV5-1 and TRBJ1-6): KAGVTQTPRYLIKTRGQQVTLSCSPISGHRSVSWYQQTPGQGLQFLFEYFSETQRNKGNFPGRFSGRQFSNSRSEMNVSTLELGDSALYLCASSLGRGLQLNSPLHFGNGTRLTVT.

CDR3 DNA sequence: TGTGCCAGCAGCTTAGCCCTGGGCGGGGGGAGAAGGCAGTTCTTC. The encoded protein is CASSLALGGGRRQFF. The rearrangement uses TRBV11-2 and TRBJ2-1, with 8 positions matching TRBD2. V shed 1 base and J 12 bases; nucleotides not matched to a gene: 11. The CDR3 is 15 amino acids. From germline, CDR1 is SGHAT and CDR2 FQNNGV.

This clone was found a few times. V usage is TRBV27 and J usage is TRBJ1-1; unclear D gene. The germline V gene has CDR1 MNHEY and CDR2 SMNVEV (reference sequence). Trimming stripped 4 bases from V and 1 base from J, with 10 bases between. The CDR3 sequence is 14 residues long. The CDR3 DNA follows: TGTGCCAGCAGTTCCGGGCTATGGAACACTGAAGCTTTCTTT. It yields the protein CASSSGLWNTEAFF.

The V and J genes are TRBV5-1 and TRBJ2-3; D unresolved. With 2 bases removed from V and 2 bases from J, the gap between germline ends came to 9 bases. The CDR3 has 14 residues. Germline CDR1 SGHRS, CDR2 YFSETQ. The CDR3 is CASSFRPSTDTQYF. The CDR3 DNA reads TGCGCCAGCAGCTTTAGACCATCCACAGATACGCAGTATTTT.